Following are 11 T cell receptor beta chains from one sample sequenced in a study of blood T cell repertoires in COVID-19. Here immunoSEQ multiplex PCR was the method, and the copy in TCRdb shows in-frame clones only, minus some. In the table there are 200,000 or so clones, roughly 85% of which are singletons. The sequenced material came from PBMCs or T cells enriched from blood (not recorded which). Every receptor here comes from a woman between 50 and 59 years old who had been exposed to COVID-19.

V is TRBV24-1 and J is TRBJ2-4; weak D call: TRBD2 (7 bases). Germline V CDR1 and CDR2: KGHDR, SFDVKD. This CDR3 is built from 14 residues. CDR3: CGPGGLLAKNIQYF. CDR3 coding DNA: TGTGGACCCGGGGGGCTACTAGCCAAAAACATTCAGTACTTC.

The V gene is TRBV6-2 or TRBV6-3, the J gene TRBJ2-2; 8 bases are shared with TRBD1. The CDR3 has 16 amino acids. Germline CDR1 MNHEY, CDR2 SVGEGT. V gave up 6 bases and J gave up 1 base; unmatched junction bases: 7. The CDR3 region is CASSPRTGLNTGELFF. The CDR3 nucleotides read TGTGCCAGCAGCCCTAGGACAGGGTTGAACACCGGGGAGCTGTTTTTT.

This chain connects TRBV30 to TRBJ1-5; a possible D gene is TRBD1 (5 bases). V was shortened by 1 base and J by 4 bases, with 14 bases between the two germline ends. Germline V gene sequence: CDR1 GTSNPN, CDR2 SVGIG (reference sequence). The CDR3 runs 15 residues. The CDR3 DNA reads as TGTGCCTGGAGTGGTCCCGGGACTCAAAATCAGCCCCAGCATTTT. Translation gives CAWSGPGTQNQPQHF.

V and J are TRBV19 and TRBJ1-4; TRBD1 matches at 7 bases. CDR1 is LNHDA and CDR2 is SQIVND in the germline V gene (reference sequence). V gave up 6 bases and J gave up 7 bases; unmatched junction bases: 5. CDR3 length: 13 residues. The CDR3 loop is CASSPTGSEKLFF. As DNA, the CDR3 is TGTGCCAGTAGCCCGACAGGGAGTGAAAAACTGTTTTTT.

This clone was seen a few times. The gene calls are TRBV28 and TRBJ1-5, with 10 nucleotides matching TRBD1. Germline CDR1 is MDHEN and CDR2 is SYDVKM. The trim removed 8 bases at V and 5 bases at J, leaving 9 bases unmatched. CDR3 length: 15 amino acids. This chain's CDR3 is CASGEDRGNYQPQHF. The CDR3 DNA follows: TGTGCCAGCGGGGAGGACAGGGGGAATTATCAGCCCCAGCATTTT.

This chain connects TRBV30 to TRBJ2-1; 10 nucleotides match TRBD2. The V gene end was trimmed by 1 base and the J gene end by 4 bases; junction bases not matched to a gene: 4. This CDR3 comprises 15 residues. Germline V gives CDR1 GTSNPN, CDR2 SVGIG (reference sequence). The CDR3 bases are TGTGCCTGGAGTGGACCTAGCGGGGGTTACAATGAGCAGTTCTTC. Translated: CAWSGPSGGYNEQFF.

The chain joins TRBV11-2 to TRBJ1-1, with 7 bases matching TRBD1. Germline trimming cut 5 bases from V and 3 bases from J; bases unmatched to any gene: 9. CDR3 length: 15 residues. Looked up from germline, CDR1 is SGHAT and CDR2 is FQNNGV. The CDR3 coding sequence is TGTGCCAGCAGCCCCAGACAGGGCGCGTACACTGAAGCTTTCTTT. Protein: CASSPRQGAYTEAFF.

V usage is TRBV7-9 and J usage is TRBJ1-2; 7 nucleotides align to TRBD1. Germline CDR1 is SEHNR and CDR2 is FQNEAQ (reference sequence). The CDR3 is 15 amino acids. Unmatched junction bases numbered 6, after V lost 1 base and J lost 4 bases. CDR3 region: CASSLVVSGGYGYTF. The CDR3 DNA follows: TGTGCCAGCAGCTTAGTTGTTTCAGGGGGCTATGGCTACACCTTC. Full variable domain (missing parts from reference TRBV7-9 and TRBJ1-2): DTGVSQNPRHKITKRGQNVTFRCDPISEHNRLYWYRQTLGQGPEFLTYFQNEAQLEKSRLLSDRFSAERPKGSFSTLEIQRTEQGDSAMYLCASSLVVSGGYGYTFGSGTRLTVV.

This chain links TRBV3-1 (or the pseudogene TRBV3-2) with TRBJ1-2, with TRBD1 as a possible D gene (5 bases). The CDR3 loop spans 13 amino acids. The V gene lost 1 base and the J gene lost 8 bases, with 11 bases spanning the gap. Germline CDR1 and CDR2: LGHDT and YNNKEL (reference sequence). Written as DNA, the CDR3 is TGTGCCAGCAGCCAAGCCCCGTGGGGCGGCTACACCTTC. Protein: CASSQAPWGGYTF.

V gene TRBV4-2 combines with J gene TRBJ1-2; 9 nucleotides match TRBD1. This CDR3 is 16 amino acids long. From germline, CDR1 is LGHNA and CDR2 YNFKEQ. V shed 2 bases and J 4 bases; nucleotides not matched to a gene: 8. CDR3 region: CASSQPGDRVSYGYTF. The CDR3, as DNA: TGTGCCAGCAGCCAACCGGGGGACAGGGTGAGCTATGGCTACACCTTC.

CDR3 nucleotide sequence: TGCGCCAGCAGCTTGGGTGGCGGGGTCGGCACAGATACGCAGTATTTT. It specifies CASSLGGGVGTDTQYF. The chain is built from TRBV5-1 and TRBJ2-3; possibly TRBD2 for D (6 bases). V was cut by 0 bases and J by 1 base, with 12 bases left in between. This CDR3 has 16 residues. From germline, CDR1 is SGHRS and CDR2 YFSETQ.